One and the same sample provided the 17 T cell receptor beta chains below, sequenced in a study of a mutant IDH1 vaccine in newly diagnosed glioma. Their antigens remain unidentified. The time point here: week 47, end of study. Vaccination used 300 ug of mutant IDH1 20-mer peptide per dose, with topical imiquimod. Here immunoSEQ multiplex PCR was the method, and the copy in TCRdb shows in-frame clones only, minus some. In the table there are 35,000 to 40,000 clones, 60% to 75% of which are singletons. The sample consisted of PBMCs, taken from a glioma patient whose treatment included an IDH1 peptide vaccine. Receptor source: a man in his forties or fifties with glioma.

A single count supports this clone. At one end, the junction sequence differs from germline, possibly due to a read error. Other DNA variants within this sample encode the same CDR3. V gene TRBV10-3 combines with J gene TRBJ1-5; tentative D call: TRBD1 (5 bases). CDR1 and CDR2 from the germline V gene are ENHRY and SYGVKD. The CDR3 has 14 amino acids. CDR3 protein: CAISDGGSNQPQHF. The DNA of the CDR3 is TGTGCTATCAGTGACGGGGGTAGCAATCAGCCCCAGCATTTT.

There are a few counts of this clone. The chain is built from TRBV7-2 and TRBJ2-7, with D perhaps given as TRBD1 or TRBD2 (6 bases each). The V end was cut by 0 bases, the J end by 5 bases, with 11 bases between. Per germline, CDR1 SGHTA and CDR2 FQGNSA. CDR3 length: 14 amino acids. DNA of the CDR3: TGTGCCAGCAGCTTAGCGGGGGGCGGCAACGAGCAGTACGTC. Protein product: CASSLAGGGNEQYV.

The V call is TRBV20-1, the J call TRBJ1-2; possibly TRBD1 for D (5 bases). Germline CDR1 reads DFQATT; CDR2 reads SNEGSKA (reference sequence). Trimming pared 5 bases from V and 13 bases from J, leaving 17 bases between. The CDR3 sequence is 11 residues long. The CDR3 DNA reads as TGCAGTGCTTGGGGGACGGACAAAAGCACCTTC. Translating it yields CSAWGTDKSTF.

Only one count was recorded for this clone. This chain uses TRBV4-1 with TRBJ2-1; D call uncertain. Trimming left V 4 bases short and J 5 bases short, with 12 bases between. The CDR3 covers 14 residues. Germline CDR1 MGHRA, CDR2 YSYEKL. The CDR3 loop is CASSLASLDNEQFF. The DNA for the CDR3 is TGCGCCAGCAGCCTGGCCTCTCTAGACAATGAGCAGTTCTTC.

V usage is TRBV5-4 and J usage is TRBJ2-5, with 9 bases matching TRBD1. The CDR3 spans 14 residues. V shed 4 bases, J shed 6 bases, and the junction held 7 bases outside the gene matches. From germline, CDR1 is SGHNT and CDR2 YYREEE (reference sequence). Here the CDR3 reads CASSVQDRGKTQYF. CDR3 sequence (DNA): TGTGCCAGCAGCGTCCAGGACAGGGGAAAGACCCAGTACTTC.

This chain links TRBV27 with TRBJ1-1; weak D call: TRBD1 (5 bases). Germline V CDR1 and CDR2: MNHEY, SMNVEV (reference sequence). CDR3 length equals 20 residues. V lost 0 bases, J lost 3 bases, and 26 bases lay in between. CDR3 sequence reads: CASSLSPKVGPSGRHTEAFF. The CDR3 nucleotides are TGTGCCAGCAGTTTATCGCCGAAGGTAGGCCCCTCAGGGCGGCACACTGAAGCTTTCTTT.

The chain combines TRBV6-1 with TRBJ2-7; 8 bases agree with TRBD2. CDR1 and CDR2 (germline): MNHNS, SASEGT. Losses at the gene ends were 7 bases for V and 5 bases for J; bases not matched to a gene: 4. The CDR3 has 12 residues. In nucleotides, the CDR3 is TGTGCCAGCACCGGGAGGGGGGACGAGCAGTACTTC. Its translation: CASTGRGDEQYF.

This clone was seen once. The V gene is TRBV19, the J gene TRBJ2-3, with D unresolved. V was cut by 7 bases and J by 0 bases, with 8 bases left in between. In germline, CDR1 is LNHDA, CDR2 SQIVND (reference sequence). This CDR3 has 13 residues. The CDR3 here is CASTNGSTDTQYF. For the CDR3, the DNA is TGTGCCAGTACAAACGGTAGCACAGATACGCAGTATTTT.

This clone was found a few times. The chain recombines TRBV27 with TRBJ2-5; D is possibly TRBD1 or TRBD2 (5 bases each). The CDR3 is 14 amino acids. V dropped 4 bases and J dropped 7 bases, with 16 bases sitting between them. Germline loops: CDR1 MNHEY, CDR2 SMNVEV (reference sequence). The CDR3 DNA reads TGTGCCAGCAGTTCGGCCGGGGCCAAGAGGACCCAGTACTTC. This gives the protein CASSSAGAKRTQYF.

The genes are TRBV5-4 and TRBJ2-7, with D perhaps TRBD1 or TRBD2 (5 bases each). Germline CDR1 reads SGHNT; CDR2 reads YYREEE (reference sequence). Trimming left V 0 bases short and J 2 bases short, with 12 bases between. The CDR3 has 15 residues. The CDR3, as DNA: TGTGCCAGCAGCTTGGCCGGGACGAACACCTACGAGCAGTACGTC. It translates to CASSLAGTNTYEQYV.

The V gene is TRBV4-3, the J gene TRBJ2-3; no reliable D call. Germline-derived CDR1 and CDR2 are LGHNA and YSLEER. V was clipped by 0 bases and J by 4 bases, with 11 bases between them. The CDR3 length is 15 residues. The CDR3 region has the DNA TGCGCCAGCAGCCAAGAACTCTACTATTCAGATACGCAGTATTTT. Its translation: CASSQELYYSDTQYF.

This chain connects TRBV2 to TRBJ1-5; D not certain. The CDR3 consists of 15 residues. Trimming removed 6 bases at V and 2 bases at J, with 14 bases between. CDR1 is SNHLY, CDR2 FYNNEI, per germline. CDR3 nucleotides: TGTGCCAGCAGGCGGACGGGATTCCGCAATCAGCCCCAGCATTTT. Protein product: CASRRTGFRNQPQHF.

Only a few counts were recorded for this clone. The V gene is TRBV11-3, the J gene TRBJ2-3; possible D gene TRBD2, 5 bases. Germline V gives CDR1 SGHNT, CDR2 YENEEA. Trimming left V 3 bases short and J 3 bases short, with 16 bases between. This CDR3 is 16 amino acids long. CDR3 region: CASSFPSGEGTDTQYF. The CDR3 region has the DNA TGTGCCAGCAGCTTCCCCTCGGGCGAGGGAACAGATACGCAGTATTTT.

The J gene is TRBJ1-3, the V gene TRBV7-2, with D perhaps matching TRBD1 (5 bases). In germline, CDR1 is SGHTA, CDR2 FQGNSA. Trimming pared 5 bases from V and 3 bases from J, leaving 14 bases between. There are 15 residues in the CDR3. The CDR3 region is CASSTTLTVGNTIYF. CDR3 nucleotide sequence: TGTGCCAGCAGCACCACCTTGACAGTTGGAAACACCATATATTTT.

This clone came up a few times. The chain links TRBV11-2 to TRBJ1-1; tentative D call: TRBD1 (6 bases). V lost 5 bases to trimming and J lost 4 bases, with 23 bases between them. The V gene's germline CDR1 is SGHAT and CDR2 FQNNGV. The CDR3 runs to 17 residues. CDR3 bases: TGTGCCAGCAGCGAATCATCCATGGGGGCCTGGGGCACTGAAGCTTTCTTT. The encoded protein is CASSESSMGAWGTEAFF. Full variable domain (rest looked up from reference TRBV11-2 and TRBJ1-1): EAGVAQSPRYKIIEKRQSVAFWCNPISGHATLYWYQQILGQGPKLLIQFQNNGVVDDSQLPKDRFSAERLKGVDSTLKIQPAKLEDSAVYLCASSESSMGAWGTEAFFGQGTRLTVV.

This clone was counted only a few times. The chain has TRBV7-9 and TRBJ1-3; 8 nucleotides agree with TRBD1. The length of the CDR3 is 19 residues. With V trimmed by 3 bases and J by 3 bases, 16 bases remained unmatched. Germline V CDR1 and CDR2: SEHNR, FQNEAQ (reference sequence). The CDR3 protein is CASSLTRMTGAGSGNTIYF. CDR3 nucleotides: TGTGCCAGCAGCTTGACCCGTATGACAGGGGCGGGTAGTGGAAACACCATATATTTT.

The chain is built from TRBV6-1 and TRBJ1-3; 7 bases agree with TRBD1. Germline trimming cut 6 bases from V and 4 bases from J; bases unmatched to any gene: 6. The CDR3 spans 14 residues. Germline values: CDR1 MNHNS, CDR2 SASEGT. CDR3 nucleotides: TGTGCCAGCAGGCCAGGGGGAGAAGGAAACACCATATATTTT. This translates into CASRPGGEGNTIYF.